This T cell receptor (beta chain) was recorded in a study of T cells after yellow fever vaccination. Findings and limits, study-wide: A large majority of primary-vaccination clones showed up again after the booster (about 96% CD4, 85% to 90% CD8). Of the clonotypes, a small share occurred in both CD4 and CD8 compartments. FACS-sorted repertoires could harbor abundant contaminating bulk-population clonotypes.

With 4 bases removed from V and 6 bases from J, the gap between germline ends came to 17 bases. Per the germline V gene, CDR1 is WSHSY and CDR2 is SAAADI. The CDR3 covers 15 residues. Universal primer sites and UMIs were introduced during 5'RACE template-switching synthesis of TCR cDNA. TCRdb reprocessed the 5' RACE reads via MiXCR and lists one record per CDR3 protein. The data show more than 300,000 distinct CDR3 sequences, 6.8% seen once. As regards this clonotype: Its antigen is still unknown.

The sequence was obtained from a man between 18 and 35 years old who received the YFV17D yellow fever vaccine. This material consisted of PBMCs, taken about 49 days after the first yellow fever vaccination. The chain carries TRBV10-2 and TRBJ2-3, with D perhaps being TRBD1 or TRBD2 (5 bases each). The CDR3 nucleotides are TGCGCCAGCAGTGCTCTGAGGGGACGGAAGGATACGCAGTATTTT. Amino acid sequence: CASSALRGRKDTQYF.